The 29 T cell receptor beta chains reported below all come from one sample, sequenced in a study of control samples from healthy donors and cancer patients. Data came from immunoSEQ multiplex PCR; TCRdb stores just in-frame clones and leaves some out. Of roughly 130,000 clones in the sample, around 90% are singletons; the top ten hold 2% to 3%. Input material: blood. The receptors were gathered from a young man in good health.

V and J are TRBV7-2 and TRBJ1-6; no clear D. Germline V gives CDR1 SGHTA, CDR2 FQGNSA. The CDR3 sequence is 15 residues long. V was clipped by 1 base and J by 0 bases, with 4 bases between them. The CDR3 region is CASSLDSSYNSPLHF. CDR3 nucleotide sequence: TGTGCCAGCAGCTTAGACAGCTCCTATAATTCACCCCTCCACTTT.

This clone was seen a few times. This chain connects TRBV4-1 to TRBJ1-1; 9 positions agree with TRBD1. V dropped 1 base and J dropped 3; count of bases not matched to a gene: 6. CDR3 length equals 16 residues. From germline, CDR1 is MGHRA and CDR2 YSYEKL. CDR3 sequence reads: CASSQGGTGRDTEAFF. The CDR3 DNA sequence: TGCGCCAGCAGCCAAGGGGGGACAGGGAGGGACACTGAAGCTTTCTTT.

The chain carries TRBV6-5 and TRBJ2-3, with D uncertain. The CDR3 consists of 14 residues. Trimming left V 4 bases short and J 1 base short, with 9 bases between. Germline V lookup: CDR1 MNHEY, CDR2 SVGAGI. Here the CDR3 reads CASSSPFGTDTQYF. In DNA, the CDR3 is TGTGCCAGCAGTTCCCCTTTCGGCACAGATACGCAGTATTTT.

This chain links TRBV7-9 with TRBJ2-7, with TRBD1 matching 7 bases. V lost 0 bases and J lost 3; bases outside the gene matches: 11. Per germline, CDR1 SEHNR and CDR2 FQNEAQ (reference sequence). The CDR3 totals 17 residues. The CDR3 is CASSLALLRQGIYEQYF. CDR3 DNA sequence: TGTGCCAGCAGCTTAGCGCTTCTGAGACAGGGTATCTACGAGCAGTACTTC.

The V and J genes are TRBV9 and TRBJ2-7; D possibly corresponds to TRBD1 (6 bases). The germline V and J ends were trimmed by 3 bases and 7 bases, with 14 bases remaining between them. Germline loops: CDR1 SGDLS, CDR2 YYNGEE. CDR3 length: 13 residues. CDR3 amino acids: CASSEGFRGEQYF. The CDR3 DNA sequence: TGTGCCAGCAGCGAGGGATTCAGGGGTGAGCAGTACTTC. Supplemented by reference TRBV9 and TRBJ2-7, the full variable domain reads DSGVTQTPKHLITATGQRVTLRCSPRSGDLSVYWYQQSLDQGLQFLIQYYNGEERAKGNILERFSAQQFPDLHSELNLSSLELGDSALYFCASSEGFRGEQYFGPGTRLTVT.

The V call is TRBV11-3, the J call TRBJ1-3, with D perhaps matching TRBD1 (5 bases). Germline CDR1 SGHNT, CDR2 YENEEA. The CDR3 consists of 15 residues. Between the trimmed V and J ends, which lost 1 base and 2 bases, there was a span of 9 bases. The CDR3 is CASSLAGKPGNTIYF. The CDR3 DNA follows: TGTGCCAGCAGCTTAGCAGGGAAGCCTGGAAACACCATATATTTT.

This chain connects TRBV2 to TRBJ1-5; D is unresolved. CDR1 and CDR2 from the germline V gene are SNHLY and FYNNEI. The length of the CDR3 is 14 residues. With 3 bases removed from V and 6 bases from J, the gap between germline ends came to 12 bases. The CDR3 sequence: CASSELIRVQPQHF. CDR3 coding DNA: TGTGCCAGCAGTGAGCTAATCCGGGTTCAGCCCCAGCATTTT.

With regard to this clone: Other nucleotide sequences from this sample produce the same CDR3. The chain is built from TRBV5-1 and TRBJ1-6; 8 nucleotides agree with TRBD1. Germline-derived CDR1 and CDR2 are SGHRS and YFSETQ. V gave up 4 bases and J gave up 6 bases; unmatched junction bases: 6. CDR3 length: 15 residues. The CDR3 nucleotides read TGCGCCAGCAGCCTCGATGGACAGGGTAATTCACCCCTCCACTTT. Protein sequence: CASSLDGQGNSPLHF.

The chain recombines TRBV12-3 or TRBV12-4 with TRBJ2-2; D uncertain. The CDR3 is 13 residues long. The V gene lost 3 bases and the J gene lost 3 bases, with 5 bases spanning the gap. The CDR3: CASSFEYTGELFF. DNA for the CDR3: TGTGCCAGCAGTTTTGAATACACCGGGGAGCTGTTTTTT.

The chain recombines TRBV6-5 with TRBJ2-7, with 9 bases aligning to TRBD2. Germline trimming cut 7 bases from V and 4 bases from J; bases unmatched to any gene: 2. The CDR3 extends over 12 amino acids. Germline CDR1 and CDR2: MNHEY and SVGAGI. CDR3 sequence (DNA): TGTGCCAGCATCGCGGGGGGGTACGAGCAGTACTTC. This sequence encodes CASIAGGYEQYF.

This clone was counted a single time. The chain has TRBV9 and TRBJ2-7, with D unclear. V was trimmed by 0 bases and J by 0 bases, leaving 10 bases between them. This CDR3 spans 15 amino acids. Germline V lookup: CDR1 SGDLS, CDR2 YYNGEE. CDR3: CASSVDSGFSYEQYF. CDR3 nucleotides: TGTGCCAGCAGCGTAGACTCGGGCTTCTCCTACGAGCAGTACTTC.

The chain has TRBV27 and TRBJ2-6; 7 positions match TRBD1. CDR1 is MNHEY, CDR2 SMNVEV, per germline (reference sequence). V lost 5 bases and J lost 0; bases outside the gene matches: 7. The CDR3 spans 17 residues. Written as DNA, the CDR3 is TGTGCCAGCAGTACGGACAGGTTTTACTCTGGGGCCAACGTCCTGACTTTC. Its translation: CASSTDRFYSGANVLTF.

This sequence joins TRBV23-1 and TRBJ1-6; D uncertain. TRBV23-1 carries the ORF label, with uncertain function. This CDR3 comprises 14 residues. Trimming removed 3 bases at V and 9 bases at J, with 12 bases between. Written as DNA, the CDR3 is TGCGCCAGCAGTCACGGACCCTGGTGTTCACCCCTCCACTTT. Translated: CASSHGPWCSPLHF.

CDR3 DNA: TGTGCCAGCAGTGACTGGCCATCCGGACTGGTCGAGCAGTACGTC. As protein: CASSDWPSGLVEQYV. The chain employs TRBV6-4 and TRBJ2-7, with D maybe TRBD2 (5 bases). Trimming stripped 1 base from V and 6 bases from J, with 16 bases between. Germline V gives CDR1 MRHNA, CDR2 SNTAGT. The CDR3 runs to 15 residues.

The CDR3 DNA reads as TGCGCCAGCAGTCTCGGCGGCGACTACGAGCAGTACTTC. It translates to CASSLGGDYEQYF. The chain couples TRBV10-1 to TRBJ2-7, with D unclear. In germline, CDR1 is WNHNN, CDR2 SYGVQD (reference sequence). V lost 5 bases and J 3 bases, leaving 11 bases between the germline ends. The CDR3 is 13 residues long.

The chain carries TRBV15 and TRBJ2-2; 12 bases map to TRBD2. Trimming removed 1 base from V and 0 bases from J; junction bases left unmatched: 3. Per germline, CDR1 LNHNV and CDR2 YYDKDF (reference sequence). CDR3 length: 18 residues. As DNA, the CDR3 is TGTGCCACCAGCAGAGGACTAGCGGGAGTTTCGAACACCGGGGAGCTGTTTTTT. This gives the protein CATSRGLAGVSNTGELFF.

The CDR3: CASSEMENTEAFF. The CDR3 DNA sequence: TGTGCCAGCAGTGAGATGGAGAACACTGAAGCTTTCTTT. The chain has TRBV6-4 and TRBJ1-1; D unclear. Between the trimmed V and J ends, which lost 3 bases and 1 base, there was a span of 6 bases. The CDR3 contains 13 residues. Germline V gene sequence: CDR1 MRHNA, CDR2 SNTAGT.

The gene calls are TRBV5-6 and TRBJ2-1; D is unclear. The CDR3 has 16 amino acids. V lost 4 bases to trimming and J lost 0 bases, with 14 bases between them. The germline gives CDR1 SGHDT, CDR2 YYEEEE. The CDR3 region is CASSEDRSPSYNEQFF. DNA for the CDR3: TGTGCCAGCAGCGAAGACCGTTCACCCTCCTACAATGAGCAGTTCTTC.

This rearrangement joins TRBV15 to TRBJ2-7, with a tentative D call TRBD2 (6 bases). Germline CDR1 LNHNV, CDR2 YYDKDF (reference sequence). CDR3 size: 14 residues. Trimming left V 1 base short and J 0 bases short, with 7 bases between. The CDR3 sequence is CATSRAGDSYEQYF. CDR3 coding DNA: TGTGCCACCAGCAGAGCGGGGGACTCCTACGAGCAGTACTTC. Together with reference TRBV15 and TRBJ2-7, the CDR3 gives the full variable domain: DAMVIQNPRYQVTQFGKPVTLSCSQTLNHNVMYWYQQKSSQAPKLLFHYYDKDFNNEADTPDNFQSRRPNTSFCFLDIRSPGLGDTAMYLCATSRAGDSYEQYFGPGTRLTVT.

The chain combines TRBV29-1 with TRBJ2-3, with D possibly matching TRBD2 (5 bases). Germline CDR1 SQVTM, CDR2 ANQGSEA. The CDR3 is 15 amino acids. The V and J ends lost 7 bases and 3 bases respectively, with 20 bases between them. The CDR3 DNA is TGCAGCGGTCGAAGGCTAGCATCTAATACAGATACGCAGTATTTT. Encoded protein: CSGRRLASNTDTQYF.

CDR3 DNA sequence: TGTGCCAGCAGCTTAGCCCGGGGGACTAGCGAAAACACAGATACGCAGTATTTT. It codes for CASSLARGTSENTDTQYF. The chain joins TRBV7-9 to TRBJ2-3; 10 bases match TRBD2. The CDR3 sequence is 18 residues long. Germline V gene lookup returns CDR1 SEHNR and CDR2 FQNEAQ (reference sequence). V was pared by 0 bases and J by 2 bases, with 8 bases of the junction left unmatched.

The V and J genes are TRBV11-2 and TRBJ1-2, with D possibly being TRBD1 (5 bases). The CDR3 consists of 16 residues. In germline, CDR1 is SGHAT, CDR2 FQNNGV. With 5 bases removed from V and 7 bases from J, the gap between germline ends came to 23 bases. The CDR3 coding sequence is TGTGCCAGCAGCCTCACCCGTGGGGCGGGTGACGCTGGCTACACCTTC. Translated, it gives CASSLTRGAGDAGYTF. Supplemented by reference TRBV11-2 and TRBJ1-2, the full variable domain reads EAGVAQSPRYKIIEKRQSVAFWCNPISGHATLYWYQQILGQGPKLLIQFQNNGVVDDSQLPKDRFSAERLKGVDSTLKIQPAKLEDSAVYLCASSLTRGAGDAGYTFGSGTRLTVV.

CDR3 sequence (DNA): TGTGCCAGCAGCCTAGCGGGAGGGGTCGGGGAGCTGTTTTTT. It is translated as CASSLAGGVGELFF. The chain has TRBV6-5 and TRBJ2-2; 12 nucleotides agree with TRBD2. This CDR3 contains 14 residues. After removal of 6 bases from V and 7 bases from J, the junction contained 3 bases not matched to a gene. Germline V gene sequence: CDR1 MNHEY, CDR2 SVGAGI.

The chain is built from TRBV24-1 and TRBJ1-5; 7 nucleotides match TRBD1. The CDR3 length is 16 residues. J lost 0 bases, V lost 3 bases, and 4 bases had no gene match. Germline V gene data show CDR1 as KGHDR and CDR2 as SFDVKD. Here the CDR3 DNA reads TGTGCCACCAGTGATGGGACAGACTATAGCAATCAGCCCCAGCATTTT. This gives the protein CATSDGTDYSNQPQHF.

This clone has only a few counts. The genes are TRBV7-2 and TRBJ1-6, with unresolved D. The germline V and J ends were trimmed by 5 bases and 4 bases, with 15 bases remaining between them. This CDR3 is 16 amino acids long. Per the germline V gene, CDR1 is SGHTA and CDR2 is FQGNSA. The CDR3 loop is CASSPRLHRYNSPLHF. The CDR3 region has the DNA TGTGCCAGCAGCCCCCGGTTACATAGGTATAATTCACCCCTCCACTTT.

This clone was recorded only once. V gene TRBV5-4 combines with J gene TRBJ2-7, with no clear D. CDR3 length equals 13 residues. Deletions cut 2 bases from V and 6 bases from J, with 12 bases between. Germline loops: CDR1 SGHNT, CDR2 YYREEE (reference sequence). The CDR3 is CASSFFRAGEQYV. The CDR3 DNA follows: TGTGCCAGCAGCTTTTTTCGGGCCGGCGAGCAGTACGTC.

The rearrangement links TRBV27 to TRBJ2-2; tentatively, D is TRBD1 (5 bases). This CDR3 spans 18 amino acids. CDR1 MNHEY and CDR2 SMNVEV come from the germline V gene (reference sequence). Trimming took 1 base from V and 1 from J, leaving 16 bases between them. The chain's CDR3 is CASSLWSLGQRNTGELFF. DNA for the CDR3: TGTGCCAGCAGTTTATGGTCCCTGGGGCAGCGGAACACCGGGGAGCTGTTTTTT.

The chain recombines TRBV5-1 with TRBJ2-5; 8 bases match TRBD2. The CDR3 contains 14 residues. The V gene end was trimmed by 4 bases and the J gene end by 4 bases; junction bases not matched to a gene: 6. CDR1 is SGHRS, CDR2 YFSETQ, per germline. CDR3 in amino acids: CASSGGLVVETQYF. CDR3 DNA: TGCGCCAGCAGCGGGGGACTAGTAGTAGAGACCCAGTACTTC.

The V call is TRBV6-5, the J call TRBJ2-7, with 8 bases fitting TRBD1. The CDR3 sequence is 15 residues long. V lost 2 bases and J lost 0; bases outside the gene matches: 3. Germline CDR1 MNHEY, CDR2 SVGAGI. CDR3 bases: TGTGCCAGCAGTTACCAGGACAGGGACTCCTACGAGCAGTACTTC. This sequence encodes CASSYQDRDSYEQYF.